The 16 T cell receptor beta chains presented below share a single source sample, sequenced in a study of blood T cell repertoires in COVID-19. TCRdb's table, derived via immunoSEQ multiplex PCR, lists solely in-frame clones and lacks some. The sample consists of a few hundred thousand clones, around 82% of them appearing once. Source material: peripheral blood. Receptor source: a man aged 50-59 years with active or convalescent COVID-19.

CDR3 sequence reads: CAISDVAGGLWEQYF. For the CDR3, the DNA is TGTGCCATCAGTGATGTAGCGGGAGGGTTATGGGAGCAGTACTTC. J is TRBJ2-7 and V is TRBV10-3, with TRBD2 identical over 11 bases. This CDR3 comprises 15 residues. Unmatched junction bases numbered 8, after V lost 3 bases and J lost 7 bases. Germline CDR1 and CDR2: ENHRY and SYGVKD.

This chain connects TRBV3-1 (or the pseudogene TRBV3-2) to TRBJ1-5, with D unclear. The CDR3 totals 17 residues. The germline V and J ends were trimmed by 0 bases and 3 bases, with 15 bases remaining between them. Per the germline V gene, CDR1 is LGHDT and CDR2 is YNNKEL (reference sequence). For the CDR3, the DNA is TGTGCCAGCAGCCAAGATGTGCACCCTTCTACCAATCAGCCCCAGCATTTT. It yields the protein CASSQDVHPSTNQPQHF.

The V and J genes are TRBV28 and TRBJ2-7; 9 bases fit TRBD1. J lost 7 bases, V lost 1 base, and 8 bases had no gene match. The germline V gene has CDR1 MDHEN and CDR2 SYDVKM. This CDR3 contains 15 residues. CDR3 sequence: CASSLLGQGTGEQYF. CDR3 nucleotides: TGTGCCAGCAGTTTATTAGGACAGGGGACGGGGGAGCAGTACTTC.

CDR3 sequence reads: CASSYEETFF. The CDR3, as DNA: TGTGCCAGCAGTTACGAGGAAACTTTCTTT. The chain recombines TRBV6-6 with TRBJ1-1; no clear D. The CDR3 has 10 residues. Looked up from germline, CDR1 is MNHNY and CDR2 is SVGAGI (reference sequence). V gave up 2 bases and J gave up 12 bases, with 7 bases separating them.

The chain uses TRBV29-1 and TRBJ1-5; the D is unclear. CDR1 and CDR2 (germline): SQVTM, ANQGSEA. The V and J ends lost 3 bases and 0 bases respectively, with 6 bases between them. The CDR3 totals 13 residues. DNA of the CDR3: TGCAGCGTTGACTCCGGTAGCAATCAGCCCCAGCATTTT. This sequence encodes CSVDSGSNQPQHF.

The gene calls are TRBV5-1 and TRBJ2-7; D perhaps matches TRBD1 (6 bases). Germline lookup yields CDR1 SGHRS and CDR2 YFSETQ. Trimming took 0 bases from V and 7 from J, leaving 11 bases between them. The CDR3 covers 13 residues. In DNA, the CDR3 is TGCGCCAGCAGCTTGGTTCAGGGGCAGGAGCAGTACTTC. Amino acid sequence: CASSLVQGQEQYF.

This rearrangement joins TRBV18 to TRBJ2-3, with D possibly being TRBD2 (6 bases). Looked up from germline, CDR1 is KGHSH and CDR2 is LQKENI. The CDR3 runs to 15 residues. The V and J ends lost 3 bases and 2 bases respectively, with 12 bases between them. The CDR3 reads CASSPGLLTTDTQYF. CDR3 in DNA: TGTGCCAGCTCACCGGGACTCCTAACCACAGATACGCAGTATTTT. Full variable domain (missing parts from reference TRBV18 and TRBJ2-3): NAGVMQNPRHLVRRRGQEARLRCSPMKGHSHVYWYRQLPEEGLKFMVYLQKENIIDESGMPKERFSAEFPKEGPSILRIQQVVRGDSAAYFCASSPGLLTTDTQYFGPGTRLTVL.

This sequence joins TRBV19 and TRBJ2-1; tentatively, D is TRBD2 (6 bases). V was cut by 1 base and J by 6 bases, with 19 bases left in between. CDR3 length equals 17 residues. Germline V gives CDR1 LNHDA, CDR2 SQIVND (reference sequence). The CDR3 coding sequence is TGTGCCAGTAGTATAGGTGCCTTCGGGGGAGTGGGCAATGAGCAGTTCTTC. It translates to CASSIGAFGGVGNEQFF.

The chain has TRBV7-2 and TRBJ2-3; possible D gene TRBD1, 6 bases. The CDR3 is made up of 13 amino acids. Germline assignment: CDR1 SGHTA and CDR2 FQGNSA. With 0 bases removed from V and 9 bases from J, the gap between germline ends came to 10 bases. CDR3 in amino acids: CASSLAGAGTQYF. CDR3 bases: TGTGCCAGCAGCTTAGCGGGGGCAGGAACGCAGTATTTT.

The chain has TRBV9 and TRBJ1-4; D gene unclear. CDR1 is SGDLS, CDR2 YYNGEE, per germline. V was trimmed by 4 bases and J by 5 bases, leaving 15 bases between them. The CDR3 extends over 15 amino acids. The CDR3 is CASSQAPGFNEKLFF. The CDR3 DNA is TGTGCCAGCAGCCAAGCTCCCGGGTTCAATGAAAAACTGTTTTTT.

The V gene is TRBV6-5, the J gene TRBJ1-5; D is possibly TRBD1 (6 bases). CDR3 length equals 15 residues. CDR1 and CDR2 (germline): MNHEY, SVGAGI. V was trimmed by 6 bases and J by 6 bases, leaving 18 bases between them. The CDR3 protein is CASSRRGGGGQPQHF. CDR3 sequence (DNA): TGTGCCAGCAGCCGCCGGGGGGGCGGGGGTCAGCCCCAGCATTTT.

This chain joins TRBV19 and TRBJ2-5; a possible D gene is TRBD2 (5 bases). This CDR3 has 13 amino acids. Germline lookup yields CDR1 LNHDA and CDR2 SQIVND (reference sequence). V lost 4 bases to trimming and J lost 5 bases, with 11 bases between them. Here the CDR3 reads CASSSGSWETQYF. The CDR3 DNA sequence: TGTGCCAGTAGTAGTGGGAGTTGGGAGACCCAGTACTTC.

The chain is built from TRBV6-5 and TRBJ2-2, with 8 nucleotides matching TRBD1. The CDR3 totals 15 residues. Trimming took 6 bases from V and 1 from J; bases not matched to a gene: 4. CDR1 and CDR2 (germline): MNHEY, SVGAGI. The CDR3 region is CASRAGTGNTGELFF. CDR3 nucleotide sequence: TGTGCCAGCAGAGCCGGGACAGGGAACACCGGGGAGCTGTTTTTT.

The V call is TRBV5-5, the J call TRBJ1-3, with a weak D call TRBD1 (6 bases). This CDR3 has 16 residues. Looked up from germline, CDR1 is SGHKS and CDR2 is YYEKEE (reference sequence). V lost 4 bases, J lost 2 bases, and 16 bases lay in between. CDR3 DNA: TGTGCCAGCAGCCTACAGGGTGGAATTCCTGGAAACACCATATATTTT. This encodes CASSLQGGIPGNTIYF. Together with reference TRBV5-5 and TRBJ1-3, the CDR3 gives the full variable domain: DAGVTQSPTHLIKTRGQQVTLRCSPISGHKSVSWYQQVLGQGPQFIFQYYEKEERGRGNFPDRFSARQFPNYSSELNVNALLLGDSALYLCASSLQGGIPGNTIYFGEGSWLTVV.

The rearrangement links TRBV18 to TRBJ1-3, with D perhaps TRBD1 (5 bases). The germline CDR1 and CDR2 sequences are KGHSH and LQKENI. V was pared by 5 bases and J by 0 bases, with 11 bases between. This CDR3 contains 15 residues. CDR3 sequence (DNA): TGTGCCAGCTCAAACACAGGAGACTCTGGAAACACCATATATTTT. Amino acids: CASSNTGDSGNTIYF.

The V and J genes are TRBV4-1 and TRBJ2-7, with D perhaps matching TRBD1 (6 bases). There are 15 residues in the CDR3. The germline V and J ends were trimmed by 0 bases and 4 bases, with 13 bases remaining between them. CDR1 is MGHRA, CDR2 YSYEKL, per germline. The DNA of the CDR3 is TGCGCCAGCAGCCAAGATGCAGGGGACCTTTACGAGCAGTACTTC. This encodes CASSQDAGDLYEQYF.